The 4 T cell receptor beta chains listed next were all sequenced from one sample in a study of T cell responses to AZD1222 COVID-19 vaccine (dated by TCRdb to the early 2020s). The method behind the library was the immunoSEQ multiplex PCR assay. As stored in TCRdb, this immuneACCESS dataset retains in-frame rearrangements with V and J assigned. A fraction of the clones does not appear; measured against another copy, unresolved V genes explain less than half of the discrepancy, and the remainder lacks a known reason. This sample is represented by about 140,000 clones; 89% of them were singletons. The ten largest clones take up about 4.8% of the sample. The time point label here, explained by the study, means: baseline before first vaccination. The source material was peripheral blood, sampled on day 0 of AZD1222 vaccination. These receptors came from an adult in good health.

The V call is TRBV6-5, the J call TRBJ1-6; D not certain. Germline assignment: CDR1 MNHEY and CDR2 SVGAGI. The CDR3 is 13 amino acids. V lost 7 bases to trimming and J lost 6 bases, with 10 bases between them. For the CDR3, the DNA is TGTGCCAGCACCTTCGTCGGTAATTCACCCCTCCACTTT. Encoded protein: CASTFVGNSPLHF.

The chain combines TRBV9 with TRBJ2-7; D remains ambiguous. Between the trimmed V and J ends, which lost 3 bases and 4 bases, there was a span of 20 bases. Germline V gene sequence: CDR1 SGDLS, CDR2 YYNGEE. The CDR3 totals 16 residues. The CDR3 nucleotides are TGTGCCAGCAGCGCCCAAGTCACACCCGGTGGGTACGAGCAGTACTTC. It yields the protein CASSAQVTPGGYEQYF.

The CDR3 loop is CAWSENQETQYF. Here the CDR3 DNA reads TGTGCCTGGAGCGAAAACCAAGAGACCCAGTACTTC. The chain carries TRBV30 and TRBJ2-5; D is undetermined. V was clipped by 3 bases and J by 0 bases, with 5 bases between them. The germline V gene has CDR1 GTSNPN and CDR2 SVGIG (reference sequence). The CDR3 totals 12 residues.

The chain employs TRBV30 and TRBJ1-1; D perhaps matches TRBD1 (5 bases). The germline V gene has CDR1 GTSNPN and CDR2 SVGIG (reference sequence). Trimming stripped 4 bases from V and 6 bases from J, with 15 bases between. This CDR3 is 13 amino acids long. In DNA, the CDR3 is TGTGCCTGGACAGTGGGGCCAGTCGCTGAAGCTTTCTTT. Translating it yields CAWTVGPVAEAFF.